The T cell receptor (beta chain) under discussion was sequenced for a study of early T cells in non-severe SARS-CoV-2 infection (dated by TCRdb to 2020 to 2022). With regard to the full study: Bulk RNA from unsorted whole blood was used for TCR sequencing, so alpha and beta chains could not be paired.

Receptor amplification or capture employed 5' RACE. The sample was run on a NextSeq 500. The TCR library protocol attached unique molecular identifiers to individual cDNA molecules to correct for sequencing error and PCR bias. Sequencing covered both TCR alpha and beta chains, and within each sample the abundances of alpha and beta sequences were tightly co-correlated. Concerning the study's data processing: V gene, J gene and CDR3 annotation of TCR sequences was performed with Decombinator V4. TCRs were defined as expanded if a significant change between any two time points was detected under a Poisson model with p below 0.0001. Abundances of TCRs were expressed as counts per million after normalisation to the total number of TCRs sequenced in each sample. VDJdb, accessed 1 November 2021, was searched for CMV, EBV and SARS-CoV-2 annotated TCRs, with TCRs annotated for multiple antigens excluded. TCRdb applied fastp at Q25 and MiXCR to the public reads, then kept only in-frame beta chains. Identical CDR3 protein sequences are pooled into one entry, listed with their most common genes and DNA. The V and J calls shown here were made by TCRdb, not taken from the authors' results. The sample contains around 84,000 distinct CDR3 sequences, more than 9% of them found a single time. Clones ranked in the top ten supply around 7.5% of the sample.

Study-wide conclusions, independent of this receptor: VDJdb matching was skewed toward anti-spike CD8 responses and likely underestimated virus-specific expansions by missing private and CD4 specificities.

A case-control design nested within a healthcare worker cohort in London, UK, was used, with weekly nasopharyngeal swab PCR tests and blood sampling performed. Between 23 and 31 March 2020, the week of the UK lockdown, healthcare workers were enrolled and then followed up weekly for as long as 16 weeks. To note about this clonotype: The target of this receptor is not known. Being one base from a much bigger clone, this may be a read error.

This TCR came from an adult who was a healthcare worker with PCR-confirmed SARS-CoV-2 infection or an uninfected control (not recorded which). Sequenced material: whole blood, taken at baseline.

The DNA sequence is TGTGCCAGCAGTGAGCTGGCAGGGGGGACCTGGGAGCTGTTTTTT. Translated, this gives CASSELAGGTWELFF. This receptor chain uses TRBV2 and TRBJ2-2; TRBD1 is a possible D gene, resting on 7 matching bases. The V and J ends are trimmed by 3 bases and 9 bases, leaving 17 bases between them. Its CDR3 holds 15 amino acids, cysteine through phenylalanine. Solely the CDR3 DNA is kept, with 45 bases framed from the first base. CDR1 and CDR2 (SNHLY, FYNNEI) derive from the germline V gene.